This T cell receptor beta chain appears in the sequencing data of a study of T cell repertoires in cytomegalovirus infection. Study-level background: Public TCR beta signatures marked donors with CMV infection and the matching HLA.

General study points: Carriers of CMV plus the relevant HLA were identified by cumulative public TCR beta family frequency. HLA-C-restricted CMV-specific TCR beta clonotypes were dominant in the ex vivo response.

CDR3 length: 13 residues. V shed 1 base and J 8 bases; nucleotides not matched to a gene: 2. The V gene's germline CDR1 is SGHTA and CDR2 FQGNSA. This clonotype has just a few counts. The target antigen is unknown. TCRdb re-derived calls from the reads in MiXCR, one entry per CDR3 protein. The sample includes under 200,000 distinct CDR3 sequences, 17% of them seen just once. The V and J genes are TRBV7-2 and TRBJ2-1; 7 nucleotides line up with TRBD2. This TCR came from a human donor in good health (CMV status not recorded). Some clones in this sample may be carry-over from other donors' samples. The sample was CD8+ T cells from PBMCs. CDR3: CASSLVGGDEQFF. For the CDR3, the DNA is TGTGCCAGCAGCTTAGTGGGGGGGGATGAGCAGTTCTTC. Full variable domain (outside the CDR3, taken from reference TRBV7-2 and TRBJ2-1): GAGVSQSPSNKVTEKGKDVELRCDPISGHTALYWYRQSLGQGLEFLIYFQGNSAPDKSGLPSDRFSAERTGGSVSTLTIQRTQQEDSAVYLCASSLVGGDEQFFGPGTRLTVL.